This T cell receptor beta chain is from a study of spatial heterogeneity in lung cancer. Whole-study results and caveats: Counts of expanded alpha and beta TCRs within tumors tracked the tumor nonsynonymous mutation count.

Germline lookup yields CDR1 LGHDT and CDR2 YNNKEL (reference sequence). Trimming took off 6 bases at V and 3 bases at J, with 9 bases between the two ends. The CDR3 loop spans 12 amino acids. A note on this clonotype: Antigen: not known.

Via MiXCR, TCRdb re-called the 5' RACE reads, giving one row per CDR3 protein. Here the sample spans fewer than 4,500 distinct CDR3 sequences, under 6.5% being singletons. Time point meaning: sample taken at primary tumor resection. The sample in question was lung tumor tissue, obtained at surgery. The clonotype comes from a male donor with early-stage non-small cell lung cancer. The genes are TRBV3-1 and TRBJ2-7; a weak D match, TRBD1 (5 bases). The CDR3 DNA follows: TGTGCCAGCAGGCTAACAGGCTACGAGCAGTACTTC. Its protein product is CASRLTGYEQYF.